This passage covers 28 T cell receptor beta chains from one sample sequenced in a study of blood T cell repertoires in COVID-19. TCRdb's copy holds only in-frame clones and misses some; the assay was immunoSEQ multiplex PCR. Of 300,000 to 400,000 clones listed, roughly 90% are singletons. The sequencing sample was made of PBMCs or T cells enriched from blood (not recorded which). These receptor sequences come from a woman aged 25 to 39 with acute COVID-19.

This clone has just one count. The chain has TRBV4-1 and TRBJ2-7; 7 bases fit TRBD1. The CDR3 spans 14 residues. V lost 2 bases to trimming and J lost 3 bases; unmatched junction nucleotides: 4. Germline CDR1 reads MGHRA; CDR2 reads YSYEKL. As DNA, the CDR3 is TGCGCCAGCAGCCAACACGGACAGGTCTACGAGCAGTACTTC. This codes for CASSQHGQVYEQYF.

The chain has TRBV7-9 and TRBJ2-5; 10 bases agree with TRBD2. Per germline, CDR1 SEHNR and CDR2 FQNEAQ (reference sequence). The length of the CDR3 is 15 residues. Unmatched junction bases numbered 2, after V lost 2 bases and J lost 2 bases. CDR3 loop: CASSLQRGGQETQYF. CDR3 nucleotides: TGTGCCAGCAGCTTACAGCGGGGGGGACAAGAGACCCAGTACTTC.

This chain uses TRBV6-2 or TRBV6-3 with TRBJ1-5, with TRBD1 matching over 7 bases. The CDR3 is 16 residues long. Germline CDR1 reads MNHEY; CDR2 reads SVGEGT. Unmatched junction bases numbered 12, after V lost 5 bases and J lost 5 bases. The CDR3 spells CASSPSRGATDQPQHF. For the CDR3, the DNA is TGTGCCAGCAGTCCCTCCAGGGGGGCGACGGATCAGCCCCAGCATTTT.

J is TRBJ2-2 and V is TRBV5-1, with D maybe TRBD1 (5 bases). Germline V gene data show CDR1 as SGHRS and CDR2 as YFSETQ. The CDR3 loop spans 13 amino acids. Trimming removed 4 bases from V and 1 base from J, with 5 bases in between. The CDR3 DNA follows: TGCGCCAGCAGCAGGGGGAACACCGGGGAGCTGTTTTTT. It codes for CASSRGNTGELFF.

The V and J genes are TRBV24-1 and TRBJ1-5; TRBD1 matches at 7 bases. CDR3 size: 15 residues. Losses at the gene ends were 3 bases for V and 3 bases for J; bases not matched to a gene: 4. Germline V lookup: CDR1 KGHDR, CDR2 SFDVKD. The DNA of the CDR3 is TGTGCCACCAGTGATAGCAGGGGGACCAATCAGCCCCAGCATTTT. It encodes CATSDSRGTNQPQHF.

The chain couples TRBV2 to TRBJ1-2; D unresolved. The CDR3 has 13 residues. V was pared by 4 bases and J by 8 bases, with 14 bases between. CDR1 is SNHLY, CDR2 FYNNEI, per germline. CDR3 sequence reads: CASSGTQAGGYTF. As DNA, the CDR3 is TGTGCCAGCAGTGGGACGCAGGCGGGGGGCTACACCTTC.

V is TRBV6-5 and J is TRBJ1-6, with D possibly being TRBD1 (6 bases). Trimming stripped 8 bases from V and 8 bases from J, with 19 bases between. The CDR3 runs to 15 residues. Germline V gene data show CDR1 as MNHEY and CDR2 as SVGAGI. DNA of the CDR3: TGTGCCAGCCGCTTCGGAACAGGGAGTCATTCACCCCTCCACTTT. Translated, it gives CASRFGTGSHSPLHF.

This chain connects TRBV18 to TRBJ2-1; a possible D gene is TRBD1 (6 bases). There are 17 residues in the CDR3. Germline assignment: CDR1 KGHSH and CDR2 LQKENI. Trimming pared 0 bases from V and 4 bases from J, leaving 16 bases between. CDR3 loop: CASSPPGRGSGYNEQFF. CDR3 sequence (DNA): TGTGCCAGCTCACCACCGGGAAGGGGGTCGGGTTACAATGAGCAGTTCTTC.

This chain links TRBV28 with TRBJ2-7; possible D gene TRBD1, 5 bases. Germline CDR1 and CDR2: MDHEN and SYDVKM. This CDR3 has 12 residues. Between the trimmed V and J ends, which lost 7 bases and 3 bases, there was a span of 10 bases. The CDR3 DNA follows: TGTGCCAGCACAGGGATGGTCTACGAGCAGTACTTC. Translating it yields CASTGMVYEQYF.

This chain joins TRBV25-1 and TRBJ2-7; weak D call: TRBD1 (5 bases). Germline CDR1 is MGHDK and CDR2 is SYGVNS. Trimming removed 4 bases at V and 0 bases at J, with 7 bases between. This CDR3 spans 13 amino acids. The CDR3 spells CASSVGDSYEQYF. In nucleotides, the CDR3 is TGTGCCAGCAGTGTAGGGGACTCCTACGAGCAGTACTTC.

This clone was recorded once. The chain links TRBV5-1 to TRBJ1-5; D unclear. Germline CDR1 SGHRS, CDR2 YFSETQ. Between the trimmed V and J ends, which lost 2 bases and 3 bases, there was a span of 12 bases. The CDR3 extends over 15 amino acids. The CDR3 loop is CASSFTGGNNQPQHF. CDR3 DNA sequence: TGCGCCAGCAGCTTCACGGGCGGGAACAATCAGCCCCAGCATTTT.

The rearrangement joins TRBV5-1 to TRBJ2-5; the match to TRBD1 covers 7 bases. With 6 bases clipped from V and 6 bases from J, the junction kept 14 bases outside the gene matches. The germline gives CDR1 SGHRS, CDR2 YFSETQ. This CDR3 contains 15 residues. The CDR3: CASTLGQSPGKTQYF. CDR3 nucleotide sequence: TGCGCCAGCACTCTGGGACAGTCACCGGGAAAGACCCAGTACTTC.

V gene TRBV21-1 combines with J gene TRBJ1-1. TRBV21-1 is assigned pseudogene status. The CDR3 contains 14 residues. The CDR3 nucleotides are TGTGCCAGCAGCAAAGTTCGATCCACGGGTGAAGCTTTCTTT. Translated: CASSKVRSTGEAFF.

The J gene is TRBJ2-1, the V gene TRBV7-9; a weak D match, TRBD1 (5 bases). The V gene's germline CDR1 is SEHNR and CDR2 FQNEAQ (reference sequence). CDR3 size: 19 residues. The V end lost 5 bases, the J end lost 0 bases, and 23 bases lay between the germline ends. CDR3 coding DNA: TGTGCCAGCAGCCGTATGTCAGGGATAGGTGGCAGCTCCTACAATGAGCAGTTCTTC. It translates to CASSRMSGIGGSSYNEQFF.

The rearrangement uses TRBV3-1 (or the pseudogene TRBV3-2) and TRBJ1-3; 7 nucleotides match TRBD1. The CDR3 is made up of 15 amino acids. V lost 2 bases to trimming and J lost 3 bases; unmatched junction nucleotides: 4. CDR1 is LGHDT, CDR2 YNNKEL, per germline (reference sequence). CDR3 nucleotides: TGTGCCAGCAGCCAACAGGGGGTACGTGGAAACACCATATATTTT. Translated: CASSQQGVRGNTIYF.

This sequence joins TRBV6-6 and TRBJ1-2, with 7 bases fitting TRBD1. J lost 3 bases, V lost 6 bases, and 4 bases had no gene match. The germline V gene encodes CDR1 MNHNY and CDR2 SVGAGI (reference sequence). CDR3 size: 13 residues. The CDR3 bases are TGTGCCAGCAGCGCCGGGACAGACTATGGCTACACCTTC. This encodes CASSAGTDYGYTF.

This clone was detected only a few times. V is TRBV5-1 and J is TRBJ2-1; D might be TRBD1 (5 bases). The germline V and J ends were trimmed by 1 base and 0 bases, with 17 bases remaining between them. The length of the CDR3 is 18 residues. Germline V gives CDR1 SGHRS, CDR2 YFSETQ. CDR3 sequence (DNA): TGCGCCAGCAGCTTGTGGGTCCAGGGCCAGTTCTCCTACAATGAGCAGTTCTTC. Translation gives CASSLWVQGQFSYNEQFF. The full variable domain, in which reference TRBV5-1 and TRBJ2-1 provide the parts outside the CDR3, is KAGVTQTPRYLIKTRGQQVTLSCSPISGHRSVSWYQQTPGQGLQFLFEYFSETQRNKGNFPGRFSGRQFSNSRSEMNVSTLELGDSALYLCASSLWVQGQFSYNEQFFGPGTRLTVL.

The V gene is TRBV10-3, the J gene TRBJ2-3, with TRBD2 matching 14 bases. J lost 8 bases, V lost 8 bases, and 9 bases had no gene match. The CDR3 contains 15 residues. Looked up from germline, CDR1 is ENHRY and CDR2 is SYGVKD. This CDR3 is CAIETSGGVGGTQYF. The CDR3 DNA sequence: TGTGCCATCGAGACTAGCGGGGGGGTTGGTGGTACGCAGTATTTT.

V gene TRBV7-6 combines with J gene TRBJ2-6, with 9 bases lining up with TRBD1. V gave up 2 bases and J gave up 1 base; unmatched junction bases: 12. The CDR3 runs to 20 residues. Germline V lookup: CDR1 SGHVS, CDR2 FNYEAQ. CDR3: CASSLHPSGQGASGANVLTF. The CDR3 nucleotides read TGTGCCAGCAGCTTACATCCGTCGGGACAGGGAGCTTCTGGGGCCAACGTCCTGACTTTC.

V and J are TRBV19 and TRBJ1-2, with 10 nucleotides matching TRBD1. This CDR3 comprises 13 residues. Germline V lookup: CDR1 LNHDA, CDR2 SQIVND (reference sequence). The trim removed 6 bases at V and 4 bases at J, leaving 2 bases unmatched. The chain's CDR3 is CASRRTGGYGYTF. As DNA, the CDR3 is TGTGCCAGTAGGCGGACAGGGGGCTATGGCTACACCTTC.

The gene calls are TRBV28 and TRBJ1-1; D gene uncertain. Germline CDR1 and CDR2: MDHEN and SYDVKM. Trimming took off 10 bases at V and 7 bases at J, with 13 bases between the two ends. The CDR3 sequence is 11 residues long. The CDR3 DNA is TGTGCCACCTACCGGGCGGGTGAAGCTTTCTTT. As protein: CATYRAGEAFF.

CDR3 in amino acids: CASGSRPGNGNEQFF. The CDR3 region has the DNA TGTGCTAGTGGTTCGCGTCCCGGGAATGGTAATGAGCAGTTCTTC. The chain carries TRBV12-5 and TRBJ2-1; TRBD2 is a possible D gene (5 bases). Per germline, CDR1 LGHNT and CDR2 FRNRAP. Trimming removed 4 bases from V and 7 bases from J, with 17 bases in between. CDR3 size: 15 residues. Full variable domain (rest looked up from reference TRBV12-5 and TRBJ2-1): DARVTQTPRHKVTEMGQEVTMRCQPILGHNTVFWYRQTMMQGLELLAYFRNRAPLDDSGMPKDRFSAEMPDATLATLKIQPSEPRDSAVYFCASGSRPGNGNEQFFGPGTRLTVL.

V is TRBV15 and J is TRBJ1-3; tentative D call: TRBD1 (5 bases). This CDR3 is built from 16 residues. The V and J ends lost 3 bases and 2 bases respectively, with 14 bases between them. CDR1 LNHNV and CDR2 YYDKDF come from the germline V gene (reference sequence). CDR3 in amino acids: CATSREGKAAGNTIYF. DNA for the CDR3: TGTGCCACCAGCAGGGAGGGGAAGGCCGCTGGAAACACCATATATTTT.

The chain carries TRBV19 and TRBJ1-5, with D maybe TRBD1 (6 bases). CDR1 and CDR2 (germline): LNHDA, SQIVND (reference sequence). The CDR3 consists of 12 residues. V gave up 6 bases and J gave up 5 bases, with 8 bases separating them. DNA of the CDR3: TGTGCCAGTAGGGGGGCTGATCAGCCCCAGCATTTT. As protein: CASRGADQPQHF.

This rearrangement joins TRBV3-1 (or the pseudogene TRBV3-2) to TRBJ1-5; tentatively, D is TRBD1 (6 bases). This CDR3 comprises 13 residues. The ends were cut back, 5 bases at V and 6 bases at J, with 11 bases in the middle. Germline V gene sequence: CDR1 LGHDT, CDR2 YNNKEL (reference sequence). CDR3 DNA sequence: TGTGCCAGCAGCGTAGGGGGGGGTCAGCCCCAGCATTTT. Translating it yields CASSVGGGQPQHF.

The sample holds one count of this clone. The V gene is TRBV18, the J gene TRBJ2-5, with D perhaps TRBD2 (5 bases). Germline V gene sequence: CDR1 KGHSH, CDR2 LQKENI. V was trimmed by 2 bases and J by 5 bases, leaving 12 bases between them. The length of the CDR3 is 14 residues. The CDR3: CASSPELVDETQYF. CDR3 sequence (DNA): TGTGCCAGCTCACCAGAACTAGTTGACGAGACCCAGTACTTC.

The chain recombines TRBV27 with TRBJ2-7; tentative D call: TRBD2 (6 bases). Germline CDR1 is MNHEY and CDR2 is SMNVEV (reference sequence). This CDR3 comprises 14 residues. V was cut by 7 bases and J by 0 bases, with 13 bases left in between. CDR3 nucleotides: TGTGCCAGCACCGCGGGGTGGAACTCCTACGAGCAGTACTTC. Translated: CASTAGWNSYEQYF.

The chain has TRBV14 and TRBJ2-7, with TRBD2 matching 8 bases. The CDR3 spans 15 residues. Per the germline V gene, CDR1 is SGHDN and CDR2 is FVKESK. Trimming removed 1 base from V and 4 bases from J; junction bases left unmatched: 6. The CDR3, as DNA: TGTGCCAGCAGCCAAGTCGATAGCGGGGATTACGAGCAGTACTTC. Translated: CASSQVDSGDYEQYF.